These 4 T cell receptor beta chains share one sample of origin, sequenced in a study of T cells in Graves' hyperthyroidism and ophthalmopathy. Amplified TCR beta CDR3 regions derived from RNA transcripts. HTBI primers drove first-round RT-PCR of the TCR CDR3. TCRdb re-analysed the multiplex PCR reads in MiXCR, keeping a single row per CDR3 protein. The profile shows about 210,000 distinct CDR3 sequences, approximately 17% of them singletons. The sample comprised blood. These receptors originate from a man aged 45-60 years with Graves' hyperthyroidism.

The table lists this clonotype with many counts. This chain connects TRBV30 to TRBJ1-1, with D possibly being TRBD1 (6 bases). Germline CDR1 reads GTSNPN; CDR2 reads SVGIG (reference sequence). Trimming took off 4 bases at V and 4 bases at J, with 10 bases between the two ends. The CDR3 runs 12 residues. The CDR3 here is CAWTRTATEAFF. In DNA, the CDR3 is TGTGCCTGGACCCGGACAGCCACTGAAGCTTTCTTT. The variable domain in full, completed from reference TRBV30 and TRBJ1-1, reads SQTIHQWPATLVQPVGSPLSLECTVEGTSNPNLYWYRQAAGRGLQLLFYSVGIGQISSEVPQNLSASRPQDRQFILSSKKLLLSDSGFYLCAWTRTATEAFFGQGTRLTVV.

This clonotype has a count of ten or more. V usage is TRBV6-1 and J usage is TRBJ2-5; 10 positions match TRBD2. Per germline, CDR1 MNHNS and CDR2 SASEGT. The CDR3 is 18 residues long. V lost 2 bases and J lost 5; bases outside the gene matches: 14. As DNA, the CDR3 is TGTGCCAGCAGTGAACGGGTGGTTAGCGGGAGGTCTGGGGAGACCCAGTACTTC. This translates into CASSERVVSGRSGETQYF.

This sequence joins TRBV5-6 and TRBJ1-5, with D perhaps matching TRBD1 (5 bases). Germline CDR1 is SGHDT and CDR2 is YYEEEE. Trimming cost V 4 bases and J 11 bases, with 16 bases left between them. The CDR3 loop spans 13 amino acids. The CDR3 here is CASSGHGREAQHF. CDR3 bases: TGTGCCAGCAGCGGACATGGGAGAGAGGCCCAGCATTTT.

This clonotype was counted a few times. The V call is TRBV7-2, the J call TRBJ2-2, with 16 nucleotides matching TRBD2. J lost 7 bases, V lost 4 bases, and 9 bases had no gene match. Germline loops: CDR1 SGHTA, CDR2 FQGNSA. The CDR3 runs 18 residues. The CDR3 coding sequence is TGTGCCAGCAGCTCTGGTCTGGGACTAGCGGGAGGGTTCGGGGAGCTGTTTTTT. This gives the protein CASSSGLGLAGGFGELFF.